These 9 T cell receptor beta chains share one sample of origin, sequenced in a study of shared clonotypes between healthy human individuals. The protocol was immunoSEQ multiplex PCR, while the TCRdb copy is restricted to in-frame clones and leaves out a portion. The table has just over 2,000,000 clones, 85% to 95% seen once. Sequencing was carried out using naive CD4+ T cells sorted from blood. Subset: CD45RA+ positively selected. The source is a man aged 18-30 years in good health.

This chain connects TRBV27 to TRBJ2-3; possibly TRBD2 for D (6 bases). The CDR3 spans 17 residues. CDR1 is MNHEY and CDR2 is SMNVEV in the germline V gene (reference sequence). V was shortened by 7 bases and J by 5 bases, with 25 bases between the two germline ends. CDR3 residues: CASTPNGGITSLDTQYF. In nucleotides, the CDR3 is TGTGCCAGCACCCCCAACGGCGGGATAACGTCTCTAGATACGCAGTATTTT.

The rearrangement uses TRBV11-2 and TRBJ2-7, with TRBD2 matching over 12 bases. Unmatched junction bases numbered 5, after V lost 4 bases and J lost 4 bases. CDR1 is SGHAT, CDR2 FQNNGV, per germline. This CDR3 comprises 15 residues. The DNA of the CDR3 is TGTGCCAGCAGCTCAAGGACTAGCGGGGTTTACGAGCAGTACTTC. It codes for CASSSRTSGVYEQYF.

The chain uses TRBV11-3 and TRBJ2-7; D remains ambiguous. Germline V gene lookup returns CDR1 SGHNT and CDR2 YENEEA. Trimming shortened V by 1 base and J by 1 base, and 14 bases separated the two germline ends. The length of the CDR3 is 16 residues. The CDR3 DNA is TGTGCCAGCAGCTTAGCCGGGCCCATCGTTTCCTACGAGCAGTACTTC. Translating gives CASSLAGPIVSYEQYF.

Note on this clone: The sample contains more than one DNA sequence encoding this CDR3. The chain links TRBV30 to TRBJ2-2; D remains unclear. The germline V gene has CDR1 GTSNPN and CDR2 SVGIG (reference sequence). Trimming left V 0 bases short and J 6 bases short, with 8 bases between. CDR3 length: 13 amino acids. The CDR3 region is CAWSVRTSGELFF. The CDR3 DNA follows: TGTGCCTGGAGTGTACGGACGTCCGGGGAGCTGTTTTTT.

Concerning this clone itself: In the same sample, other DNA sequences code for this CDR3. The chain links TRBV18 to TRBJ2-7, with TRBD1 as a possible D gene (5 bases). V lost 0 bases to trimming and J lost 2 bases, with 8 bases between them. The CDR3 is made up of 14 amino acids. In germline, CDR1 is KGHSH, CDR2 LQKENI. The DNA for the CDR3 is TGTGCCAGCTCACCACCGGGGCTGACCTACGAGCAGTACTTC. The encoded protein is CASSPPGLTYEQYF.

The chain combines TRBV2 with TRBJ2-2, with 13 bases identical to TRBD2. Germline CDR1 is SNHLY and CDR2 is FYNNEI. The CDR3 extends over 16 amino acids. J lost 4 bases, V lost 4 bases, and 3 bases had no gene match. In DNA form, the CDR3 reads TGTGCCAGCAGTGGAACTAGCGGGAGGGGCACCGGGGAGCTGTTTTTT. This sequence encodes CASSGTSGRGTGELFF.

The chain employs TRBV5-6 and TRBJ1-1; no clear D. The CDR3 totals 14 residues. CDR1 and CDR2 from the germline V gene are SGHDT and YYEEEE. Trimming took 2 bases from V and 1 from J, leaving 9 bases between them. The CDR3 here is CASSFSRTNTEAFF. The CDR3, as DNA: TGTGCCAGCAGCTTTAGCAGGACGAACACTGAAGCTTTCTTT. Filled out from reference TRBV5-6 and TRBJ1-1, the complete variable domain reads DAGVTQSPTHLIKTRGQQVTLRCSPKSGHDTVSWYQQALGQGPQFIFQYYEEEERQRGNFPDRFSGHQFPNYSSELNVNALLLGDSALYLCASSFSRTNTEAFFGQGTRLTVV.

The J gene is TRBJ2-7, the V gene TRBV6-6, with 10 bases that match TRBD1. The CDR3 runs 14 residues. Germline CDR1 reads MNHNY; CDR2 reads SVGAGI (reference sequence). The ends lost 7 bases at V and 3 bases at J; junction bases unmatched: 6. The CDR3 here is CASTFRTGGYEQYF. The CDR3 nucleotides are TGTGCCAGCACCTTCAGGACAGGGGGCTACGAGCAGTACTTC.

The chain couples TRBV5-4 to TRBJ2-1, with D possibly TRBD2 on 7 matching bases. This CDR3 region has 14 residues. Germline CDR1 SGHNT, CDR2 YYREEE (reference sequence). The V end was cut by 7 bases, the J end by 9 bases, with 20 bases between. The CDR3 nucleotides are TGTGCCAGCCACTCTTTAGGGGGGGCGAGTGAGCAGTTCTTC. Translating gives CASHSLGGASEQFF.